One and the same sample provided the 19 T cell receptor beta chains below, sequenced in a study of shared clonotypes between healthy human individuals. TCRdb's copy holds only in-frame clones and misses some; the assay was immunoSEQ multiplex PCR. The sample includes approximately 740,000 clones, around two thirds of them seen just once. Sequencing was performed on memory CD4+ T cells sorted from blood. Subset defined: CD45RA-negative fraction. These TCRs come from a woman aged 25 to 45 in good health.

This clone showed up just a few times. The V and J genes are TRBV2 and TRBJ2-7, with 10 positions matching TRBD2. This CDR3 region has 16 residues. Germline V gives CDR1 SNHLY, CDR2 FYNNEI. Trimming cost V 0 bases and J 3 bases; bases outside gene matches: 5. CDR3 amino acids: CASSEASGRIYYEQYF. CDR3 nucleotides: TGTGCCAGCAGTGAAGCTAGCGGGAGGATTTACTACGAGCAGTACTTC.

This clone was seen only once. J is TRBJ2-1 and V is TRBV28; D perhaps matches TRBD1 (5 bases). CDR1 is MDHEN and CDR2 is SYDVKM in the germline V gene. The CDR3 consists of 12 residues. The V end was cut by 2 bases, the J end by 9 bases, with 8 bases between. CDR3 protein: CASSLQGREQFF. Here the CDR3 DNA reads TGTGCCAGCAGTTTACAGGGCCGTGAGCAGTTCTTC. Full variable domain (rest looked up from reference TRBV28 and TRBJ2-1): DVKVTQSSRYLVKRTGEKVFLECVQDMDHENMFWYRQDPGLGLRLIYFSYDVKMKEKGDIPEGYSVSREKKERFSLILESASTNQTSMYLCASSLQGREQFFGPGTRLTVL.

Concerning this clone: Other DNA sequences within the sample encode an identical CDR3. The chain employs TRBV6-5 and TRBJ1-5; no clear D gene. Germline V gives CDR1 MNHEY, CDR2 SVGAGI. The CDR3 consists of 15 residues. V was clipped by 0 bases and J by 7 bases, with 13 bases between them. The chain's CDR3 is CASSYSSGPGQPQHF. In DNA, the CDR3 is TGTGCCAGCAGTTACTCGAGTGGCCCCGGGCAGCCCCAGCATTTT.

This chain links TRBV19 with TRBJ2-7, with D possibly matching TRBD1 (6 bases). Looked up from germline, CDR1 is LNHDA and CDR2 is SQIVND (reference sequence). This CDR3 has 14 residues. V shed 4 bases and J shed 6 bases, with 16 bases lying between them. CDR3 bases: TGTGCCAGTAGTACCCTACAGGGAGTGGGCGAGCAGTACTTC. Encoded protein: CASSTLQGVGEQYF.

The V gene is TRBV11-3, the J gene TRBJ1-5, with D possibly being TRBD1 (5 bases). There are 14 residues in the CDR3. The germline V gene encodes CDR1 SGHNT and CDR2 YENEEA. V lost 6 bases and J 7 bases, leaving 16 bases between the germline ends. The CDR3 bases are TGTGCCAGCAGTTCGGGGGGGGTTAGACAGCCCCAGCATTTT. Translating gives CASSSGGVRQPQHF.

The rearrangement links TRBV19 to TRBJ2-2; a weak D match, TRBD2 (6 bases). V was trimmed by 3 bases and J by 1 base, leaving 9 bases between them. The CDR3 loop spans 15 amino acids. Germline V lookup: CDR1 LNHDA, CDR2 SQIVND (reference sequence). CDR3 in DNA: TGTGCCAGTAGTATGTCAGCGGGGAACACCGGGGAGCTGTTTTTT. Its protein is CASSMSAGNTGELFF.

The CDR3 DNA sequence: TGTGCCAGCAGCTGGGACTTCCGCTACAATGAGCAGTTCTTC. As protein: CASSWDFRYNEQFF. The chain carries TRBV5-6 and TRBJ2-1; weak D call: TRBD2 (6 bases). Germline CDR1 is SGHDT and CDR2 is YYEEEE. The CDR3 is made up of 14 amino acids. The V end lost 3 bases, the J end lost 3 bases, and 10 bases lay between the germline ends.

CDR3 loop: CARTGGEGGTDTQYF. The CDR3 region has the DNA TGTGCCAGAACTGGGGGAGAAGGGGGCACAGATACGCAGTATTTT. The chain employs TRBV6-7 and TRBJ2-3; tentatively, D is TRBD1 or TRBD2 (5 bases each). TRBV6-7 is identified as an open reading frame with a role that is uncertain. The CDR3 extends over 15 amino acids. Trimming removed 9 bases from V and 1 base from J, with 17 bases in between.

This clone was seen at least ten times. The gene calls are TRBV19 and TRBJ2-1; TRBD2 agrees at 14 bases. V dropped 6 bases and J dropped 7; count of bases not matched to a gene: 8. Germline V gene lookup returns CDR1 LNHDA and CDR2 SQIVND (reference sequence). The CDR3 is 16 residues long. The CDR3 spells CASRPPGLAGVNEQFF. The CDR3 DNA follows: TGTGCCAGTAGGCCCCCGGGACTAGCGGGAGTAAATGAGCAGTTCTTC.

The V gene is TRBV27, the J gene TRBJ2-5; no clear D gene. The CDR3 is 12 amino acids. V was shortened by 6 bases and J by 5 bases, with 10 bases between the two germline ends. Germline lookup yields CDR1 MNHEY and CDR2 SMNVEV (reference sequence). CDR3 sequence (DNA): TGTGCCAGCAGCCAGTCTGGGGAGACCCAGTACTTC. This encodes CASSQSGETQYF.

The chain joins TRBV28 to TRBJ2-7; TRBD1 might be the D (5 bases). There are 13 residues in the CDR3. Per germline, CDR1 MDHEN and CDR2 SYDVKM. V dropped 3 bases and J dropped 12 bases, with 18 bases sitting between them. DNA for the CDR3: TGTGCCAGCAGTTTTAGTATAGCAGGGCTCATGTACTTC. Its translation: CASSFSIAGLMYF.

This chain connects TRBV7-9 to TRBJ2-3; 7 bases are a match to TRBD2. The CDR3 spans 15 residues. The V and J ends lost 5 bases and 0 bases, in that order; junction bases with no gene match: 5. From germline, CDR1 is SEHNR and CDR2 FQNEAQ (reference sequence). CDR3 sequence reads: CASSRSSGSTDTQYF. For the CDR3, the DNA is TGTGCCAGCAGCCGATCTAGCGGTAGCACAGATACGCAGTATTTT.

This clone has a handful of counts. V gene TRBV2 combines with J gene TRBJ1-5; no firm D call. CDR1 is SNHLY and CDR2 is FYNNEI in the germline V gene. V was pared by 4 bases and J by 6 bases, with 13 bases between. The length of the CDR3 is 14 residues. Written as DNA, the CDR3 is TGTGCCAGCAGTGCCCAGGCGGCGGGTCAGCCCCAGCATTTT. Translation gives CASSAQAAGQPQHF.

The rearrangement links TRBV7-9 to TRBJ2-2; TRBD1 aligns across 9 bases. CDR3 length: 15 residues. Germline V gives CDR1 SEHNR, CDR2 FQNEAQ (reference sequence). V was pared by 5 bases and J by 5 bases, with 6 bases of the junction left unmatched. The CDR3 sequence: CASSRRTGETGELFF. CDR3 nucleotides: TGTGCCAGCAGCCGGAGGACAGGGGAGACCGGGGAGCTGTTTTTT.

This clone was observed a handful of times. The V call is TRBV6-1, the J call TRBJ2-5, with 7 bases identical to TRBD1. V gave up 6 bases and J gave up 1 base; unmatched junction bases: 8. Germline CDR1 and CDR2: MNHNS and SASEGT. The length of the CDR3 is 15 residues. CDR3: CASSVDRVGQETQYF. CDR3 nucleotides: TGTGCCAGCAGCGTCGACAGGGTGGGCCAAGAGACCCAGTACTTC.

J is TRBJ1-1 and V is TRBV18; a weak D match, TRBD1 (6 bases). Germline V lookup: CDR1 KGHSH, CDR2 LQKENI. The CDR3 is 16 amino acids. Trimming pared 3 bases from V and 4 bases from J, leaving 18 bases between. The CDR3 here is CASSPKTGGAGTEAFF. CDR3 in DNA: TGTGCCAGCTCACCGAAGACGGGGGGGGCAGGCACTGAAGCTTTCTTT.

The rearrangement joins TRBV19 to TRBJ2-5; D call uncertain. Trimming cost V 3 bases and J 3 bases, with 8 bases left between them. CDR3 size: 13 residues. CDR1 is LNHDA and CDR2 is SQIVND in the germline V gene (reference sequence). The CDR3 coding sequence is TGTGCCAGTAGTATTTGGTTGAAAGAGACCCAGTACTTC. It codes for CASSIWLKETQYF.

J is TRBJ2-5 and V is TRBV6-6; D call uncertain. The DNA end lines up better with TRBJ2-7; the J call may be wrong. From germline, CDR1 is MNHNY and CDR2 SVGAGI (reference sequence). The CDR3 totals 12 residues. In DNA form, the CDR3 reads TGTGCCAGCAGTTACATTTCTGGCGAGCAGTACTTC. Amino acids: CASSYISGEQYF.

The chain employs TRBV11-2 and TRBJ1-3; the D gene is possibly TRBD1 (6 bases). CDR1 and CDR2 (germline): SGHAT, FQNNGV. The ends were cut back, 6 bases at V and 2 bases at J, with 17 bases in the middle. CDR3 length: 16 residues. The CDR3 region is CASRKIRGRTGNTIYF. The DNA of the CDR3 is TGTGCCAGCAGAAAAATCCGGGGGCGGACTGGAAACACCATATATTTT.